Listed below are T cell receptor beta chains from one sample, sequenced in a study of blood T cell repertoires in COVID-19. Only in-frame clones appear in the TCRdb table, and some are missing; sequencing was by immunoSEQ multiplex PCR. The table has tens of thousands of clones, 70% to 90% seen once. Sequencing was done on a sample of peripheral blood. These receptors all stem from a woman between 65 and 79 years old with COVID-19, enrolled during active disease. CDR3s include the opening cysteine and the closing phenylalanine or tryptophan. A D gene is named only where the DNA matches it firmly. A row's size may be missing; if present it is once, few, many or a size class.

J: TRBJ2-1
size: NA
V: TRBV5-8
length: 14
D: TRBD1
CDR3: CAKGRDRAINEQFF
DNA: TGTGCCAAAGGGCGGGACAGGGCGATCAATGAGCAGTTCTTC

J: TRBJ2-3
size: NA
V: TRBV4-3
length: 16
D: NA
CDR3: CASSQDRGASTDTQYF
DNA: TGCGCCAGCAGCCAAGACCGGGGGGCAAGCACAGATACGCAGTATTTT

J: TRBJ1-5
size: NA
V: TRBV19
length: 15
D: NA
CDR3: CASQTLDRLNQPQHF
DNA: TGTGCCAGTCAAACTCTCGACAGACTTAATCAGCCCCAGCATTTT

J: TRBJ2-7
size: NA
V: TRBV9
length: 17
D: TRBD2
CDR3: CASTFSPQRGVTYEQYF
DNA: TGTGCCAGCACCTTCTCGCCCCAGCGGGGGGTTACCTACGAGCAGTACTTC

J: TRBJ2-2
size: once
V: TRBV28
length: 14
D: NA
CDR3: CASKEGGNTGELFF
DNA: TGTGCCAGCAAGGAGGGAGGGAACACCGGGGAGCTGTTTTTT

J: TRBJ2-1
size: NA
V: TRBV9
length: 16
D: TRBD1
CDR3: CASSSAQQGRLGEQFF
DNA: TGTGCCAGCAGCTCGGCCCAACAGGGGAGATTGGGTGAGCAGTTCTTC

J: TRBJ2-1
size: NA
V: TRBV14
length: 18
D: TRBD2
CDR3: CASSRWGLAGEGYNEQFF
DNA: TGTGCCAGCAGCCGATGGGGACTAGCGGGAGAGGGCTACAATGAGCAGTTCTTC

J: TRBJ1-6
size: once
V: TRBV7-6
length: 15
D: TRBD1
CDR3: CASRPLGTGASPLHF
DNA: TGTGCCAGCAGACCGCTCGGGACAGGGGCCTCACCCCTCCACTTT

J: TRBJ1-2
size: NA
V: TRBV9
length: 15
D: TRBD1
CDR3: CASSVGTGGYDGYTF
DNA: TGTGCCAGCAGCGTAGGGACAGGGGGATACGATGGCTACACCTTC

J: TRBJ1-2
size: few
V: TRBV27
length: 18
D: TRBD1
CDR3: CASSLRGVAQGANYGYTF
DNA: TGTGCCAGCAGTTTAAGGGGGGTCGCGCAGGGGGCTAACTATGGCTACACCTTC

J: TRBJ1-3
size: NA
V: TRBV7-2
length: 13
D: NA
CDR3: CASSSIRGNTIYF
DNA: TGTGCCAGCAGCTCCATCAGAGGGAACACCATATATTTT

J: TRBJ2-7
size: NA
V: TRBV27
length: 14
D: TRBD1
CDR3: CASSLGTGPYEQYF
DNA: TGTGCCAGCAGCCTTGGGACAGGCCCCTACGAGCAGTACTTC

J: TRBJ2-3
size: NA
V: TRBV21-1
length: 18
D: NA
CDR3: CASSIRTGTMARPDTQYF
DNA: TGTGCCAGCAGCATTCGGACAGGGACCATGGCCCGTCCAGATACGCAGTATTTT

J: TRBJ2-3
size: NA
V: TRBV7-2
length: 13
D: NA
CDR3: CASSSRDTDTQYF
DNA: TGTGCCAGCAGCTCCCGGGACACAGATACGCAGTATTTT

J: TRBJ2-1
size: NA
V: TRBV10-1
length: 15
D: TRBD1
CDR3: CASRGTGYTYNEQFF
DNA: TGCGCCAGCAGAGGGACAGGGTACACCTACAATGAGCAGTTCTTC

J: TRBJ1-2
size: NA
V: TRBV4-2
length: 18
D: TRBD1
CDR3: CASSQEVRQGAQNYGYTF
DNA: TGTGCCAGCAGCCAAGAAGTTAGACAGGGGGCGCAGAACTATGGCTACACCTTC

J: TRBJ2-2
size: once
V: TRBV24-1
length: 15
D: NA
CDR3: CATSDFSGWTGELFF
DNA: TGTGCCACCAGTGATTTTTCAGGGTGGACCGGGGAGCTGTTTTTT

J: TRBJ2-7
size: NA
V: TRBV27
length: 14
D: NA
CDR3: CASSSRGSSYEQYF
DNA: TGTGCCAGCAGCTCTCGGGGGAGCTCCTACGAGCAGTACTTC

J: TRBJ1-2
size: NA
V: TRBV19
length: 13
D: NA
CDR3: CASSLDSLYGYTF
DNA: TGTGCCAGTAGTCTAGACAGTCTCTATGGCTACACCTTC

J: TRBJ1-1
size: NA
V: TRBV5-4
length: 13
D: NA
CDR3: CASSGALNTEAFF
DNA: TGTGCCAGCAGCGGAGCCTTGAACACTGAAGCTTTCTTT

J: TRBJ1-4
size: NA
V: TRBV11-2
length: 17
D: TRBD1
CDR3: CASSSGDSARRNEKLFF
DNA: TGTGCCAGCAGCTCGGGGGACAGCGCACGGCGAAATGAAAAACTGTTTTTT

J: TRBJ1-1
size: NA
V: TRBV12-3/TRBV12-4
length: 13
D: TRBD1
CDR3: CASSRREGAMAFF
DNA: TGTGCCAGCAGTCGCCGGGAGGGGGCAATGGCTTTCTTT

J: TRBJ2-2
size: NA
V: TRBV5-5
length: 16
D: NA
CDR3: CASSFSPGWSTGELFF
DNA: TGTGCCAGCAGCTTTAGTCCAGGGTGGTCCACCGGGGAGCTGTTTTTT

J: TRBJ1-2
size: NA
V: TRBV11-3
length: 12
D: NA
CDR3: CASSRTAYGYTF
DNA: TGTGCCAGCAGTAGAACCGCGTATGGCTACACCTTC

J: TRBJ1-5
size: once
V: TRBV6-2/TRBV6-3
length: 15
D: NA
CDR3: CASTPGGADHQPQHF
DNA: TGTGCCAGCACCCCGGGAGGGGCAGATCATCAGCCCCAGCATTTT

J: TRBJ2-4
size: NA
V: TRBV6-1
length: 19
D: TRBD1
CDR3: CASSDRDRGPLLAKNIQYF
DNA: TGTGCCAGCAGTGACCGGGACAGGGGTCCTCTCCTGGCCAAAAACATTCAGTACTTC

J: TRBJ2-7
size: NA
V: TRBV10-3
length: 13
D: TRBD2
CDR3: CAITRGVGYEQYF
DNA: TGTGCCATCACTCGGGGGGTTGGTTACGAGCAGTACTTC

J: TRBJ1-1
size: NA
V: TRBV24-1
length: 14
D: TRBD1
CDR3: CATSDPDRVTEAFF
DNA: TGTGCCACCAGTGACCCCGACAGGGTCACTGAAGCTTTCTTT

J: TRBJ2-1
size: NA
V: TRBV7-2
length: 12
D: NA
CDR3: CASTIHDNEQFF
DNA: TGTGCCAGCACCATCCATGACAATGAGCAGTTCTTC

J: TRBJ1-1
size: NA
V: TRBV7-2
length: 15
D: NA
CDR3: CASSLTVVGDTEAFF
DNA: TGTGCCAGCAGCTTAACGGTTGTCGGGGACACTGAAGCTTTCTTT

J: TRBJ2-1
size: NA
V: TRBV27
length: 14
D: NA
CDR3: CASSLLTAYNEQFF
DNA: TGTGCCAGCAGTTTATTAACAGCATACAATGAGCAGTTCTTC

J: TRBJ2-6
size: NA
V: TRBV2
length: 14
D: TRBD1
CDR3: CASSGDRGANVLTF
DNA: TGTGCCAGCAGTGGGGACAGAGGAGCCAACGTCCTGACTTTC